This T cell receptor (beta chain) was recorded in a study of beta chain features in type 1 diabetes. In germline, CDR1 is MGHRA, CDR2 YSYEKL. V gave up 4 bases and J gave up 8 bases; unmatched junction bases: 14. The length of the CDR3 is 16 residues. All of the isolated RNA was reverse transcribed, so expressed TCRB transcripts were sequenced. Assay used: immunoSEQ multiplex PCR; TCRdb lists only in-frame clones, some missing. The table includes 300,000 or so clones, about 14% detected once. Points from the study as a whole: The VDJ junctions of type 1 diabetes patients carried fewer insertions and more deletions. In every one of the four CD4+ subsets, TCRB CDR3s were moderately but significantly shorter in Type 1 diabetes patients.

Worth noting for this clone: The target antigen is unknown.

The sample was naive CD4+ T cells from blood. This receptor was taken from a woman between 18 and 30 years old with type 1 diabetes. The chain links TRBV4-1 to TRBJ2-1; 7 positions agree with TRBD2. CDR3 sequence (DNA): TGCGCCAGCAGCCCGGGGGGAGCGGGGCGAAGGGATGAGCAGTTCTTC. It encodes CASSPGGAGRRDEQFF.